This T cell receptor beta chain was captured by sequencing in a study of blood T cell repertoires in COVID-19. The overall study: In each case, the material was cDNA or gDNA derived from T cells, B-cell-depleted T cells, or PBMCs.

Only in-frame clones appear in the TCRdb table, and some are missing; sequencing was by immunoSEQ multiplex PCR. The profile covers about 130,000 clones, with about 81% appearing a single time and roughly 2.3% taken by the ten largest. Participants' reported clinical history set cohort assignment. The CDR3 is 12 amino acids. Material for sequencing was PBMCs or T cells enriched from blood (not recorded which). The chain is built from TRBV21-1 and TRBJ2-7; the table's D call, TRBD1, was not checked against the DNA. TRBV21-1 is described as a pseudogene. The clonotype was recovered from a man aged 40-55 years with acute COVID-19. The CDR3 spells CASSKRGYEQYF. The CDR3 DNA reads as TGTGCCAGCAGCAAAAGGGGGTACGAGCAGTACTTC.